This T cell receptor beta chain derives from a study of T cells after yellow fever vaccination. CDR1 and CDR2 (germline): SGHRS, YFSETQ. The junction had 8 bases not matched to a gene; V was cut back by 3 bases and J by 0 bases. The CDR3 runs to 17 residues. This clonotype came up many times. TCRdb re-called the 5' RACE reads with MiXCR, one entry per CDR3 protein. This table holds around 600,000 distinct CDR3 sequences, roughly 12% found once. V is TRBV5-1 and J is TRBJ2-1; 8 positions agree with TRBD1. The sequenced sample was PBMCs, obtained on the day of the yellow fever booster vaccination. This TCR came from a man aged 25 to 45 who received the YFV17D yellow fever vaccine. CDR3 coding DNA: TGCGCCAGCAGCTGGATACAGGGGGAGAGCTCCTACAATGAGCAGTTCTTC. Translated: CASSWIQGESSYNEQFF.